This note documents a single T cell receptor (beta chain) sequence. What it binds is not known. This sample is part of a study of T cell responses to AZD1222 COVID-19 vaccine. Study-level points and caveats: Unmutated variant regions are reportedly the target of nearly half of TCRs that are spike-specific. Donors were mostly white British, more females; clonal diversity possibly underestimated.

Profiling relied on immunoSEQ multiplex PCR, and the TCRdb table lists in-frame clones only, not all of them. The data hold approximately 130,000 clones, with 93% observed a single time. The CDR3 extends over 16 amino acids. The V end lost 4 bases, the J end lost 3 bases, and 18 bases lay between the germline ends. The germline CDR1 and CDR2 sequences are SGHRS and YFSETQ. The genes are TRBV5-1 and TRBJ2-3, with D possibly being TRBD1 or TRBD2 (6 bases each). The sequence derives from an adult in good health. The sequencing used peripheral blood, collected on day 0 of AZD1222 vaccination. The CDR3: CASSPGATLRTDTQYF. For the CDR3, the DNA is TGCGCCAGCAGCCCGGGGGCCACGCTTAGGACAGATACGCAGTATTTT.